This T cell receptor (beta chain) was recovered during a study of T cell repertoires in cytomegalovirus infection. TCRdb processed the reads anew with MiXCR; each CDR3 protein has one entry. The sample has 900,000 to 950,000 distinct CDR3 sequences, 25% to 40% seen once. This clonotype has only a few counts. What it binds is not known. The sequencing used cultured CD8+ T cells from PBMCs, collected from culture after CMV antigen stimulation. This clonotype was obtained from a human donor in good health (CMV status not recorded). Some clones in this sample may be carry-over from other donors' samples.

CDR3 coding DNA: TGTGCCAGCAGCTTGCCCGGGACAGGGGTCCCCGGGGAGCTGTTTTTT. This codes for CASSLPGTGVPGELFF. The chain links TRBV7-8 to TRBJ2-2, with 10 bases lining up with TRBD1. J gave up 6 bases and V 3 bases, and 7 bases lay outside the gene matches. CDR1 SGHVS and CDR2 FQNEAQ come from the germline V gene. The CDR3 runs to 16 residues.